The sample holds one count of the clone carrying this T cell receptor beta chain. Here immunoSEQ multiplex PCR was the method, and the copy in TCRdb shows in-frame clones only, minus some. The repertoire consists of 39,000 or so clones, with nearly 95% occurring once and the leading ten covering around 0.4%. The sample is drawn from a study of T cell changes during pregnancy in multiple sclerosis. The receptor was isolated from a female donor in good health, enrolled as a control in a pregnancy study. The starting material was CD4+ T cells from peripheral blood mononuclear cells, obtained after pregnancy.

The CDR3 protein is CAISGTGASVSYEQYF. For the CDR3, the DNA is TGTGCCATCAGTGGGACAGGGGCAAGTGTGTCCTACGAGCAGTACTTC. V and J are TRBV10-3 and TRBJ2-5, with 9 positions matching TRBD1. Matching the DNA end better, TRBJ2-7 makes the J call doubtful. The germline V gene encodes CDR1 ENHRY and CDR2 SYGVKD. This CDR3 region has 16 residues.